The 8 T cell receptor beta chains presented below share a single source sample, sequenced in a study of Ad26.COV2.S vaccination and SARS-CoV-2 variants. Produced via immunoSEQ multiplex PCR; TCRdb's table is partial and in-frame only. The profile covers some 340,000 clones, with about 86% appearing a single time and roughly 2.1% taken by the ten largest. This sample's treatment: some 19 received Ad26.COV2.S at low or high dose, single or two shots; five or six received placebo; per-sample allocation not given. The investigators took samples on day 63 after the first vaccine or placebo injection. Source: peripheral blood, taken in a trial of Ad26.COV2.S vaccine versus placebo. These TCRs come from a person between 18 and 59 years old who received the Ad26.COV2.S COVID-19 vaccine or a placebo.

V gene TRBV4-3 combines with J gene TRBJ2-5; D is unresolved. Germline V CDR1 and CDR2: LGHNA, YSLEER. The V gene lost 0 bases and the J gene lost 5 bases, with 13 bases spanning the gap. The CDR3 contains 15 residues. The CDR3 nucleotides read TGCGCCAGCAGCCAAGATGTGAGACGGTGGGAGACCCAGTACTTC. Translated, it gives CASSQDVRRWETQYF.

This clone is a singleton in its sample. The gene calls are TRBV5-1 and TRBJ1-2, with D possibly matching TRBD1 (5 bases). Germline V gene lookup returns CDR1 SGHRS and CDR2 YFSETQ. V was clipped by 4 bases and J by 4 bases, with 14 bases between them. The CDR3 is 14 residues long. The CDR3 sequence is CASSPNPQGYGYTF. DNA for the CDR3: TGCGCCAGCAGCCCTAACCCTCAGGGCTATGGCTACACCTTC.

This sequence joins TRBV12-5 and TRBJ2-5, with TRBD1 matching over 10 bases. J was trimmed by 1 base and V by 6 bases; bases with no gene match: 14. Germline V gene data show CDR1 as LGHNT and CDR2 as FRNRAP. The length of the CDR3 is 18 residues. This CDR3 reads CASGSQTSRQGAQETQYF. The DNA of the CDR3 is TGTGCTAGTGGCTCCCAAACGTCTCGACAGGGGGCCCAAGAGACCCAGTACTTC. The full variable domain, rest sourced from reference TRBV12-5 and TRBJ2-5, is DARVTQTPRHKVTEMGQEVTMRCQPILGHNTVFWYRQTMMQGLELLAYFRNRAPLDDSGMPKDRFSAEMPDATLATLKIQPSEPRDSAVYFCASGSQTSRQGAQETQYFGPGTRLLVL.

The CDR3 DNA reads TGTGCCAGCAGTTACGGGGTATCGAACTATGGCTACACCTTC. This encodes CASSYGVSNYGYTF. The chain recombines TRBV6-5 with TRBJ1-2; D call uncertain. Trimming cost V 2 bases and J 2 bases, with 9 bases left between them. The CDR3 runs to 14 residues. The germline V gene has CDR1 MNHEY and CDR2 SVGAGI.

In this sample, this clone turned up a few times. The CDR3 spells CASRVTGPGSYEQYF. The CDR3 DNA sequence: TGTGCCAGCAGGGTGACTGGGCCCGGCTCCTACGAGCAGTACTTC. The chain employs TRBV6-5 and TRBJ2-7; D remains unclear. This CDR3 has 15 residues. The germline V gene encodes CDR1 MNHEY and CDR2 SVGAGI. The V and J ends lost 6 bases and 0 bases respectively, with 15 bases between them.

This sequence joins TRBV6-4 and TRBJ2-1, with 10 bases aligning to TRBD2. CDR1 is MRHNA and CDR2 is SNTAGT in the germline V gene. CDR3 length: 15 residues. V was pared by 5 bases and J by 7 bases, with 8 bases of the junction left unmatched. The CDR3 region has the DNA TGTGCCAGCAGTTTAGCGGGGGGAAGTAGAAATGAGCAGTTCTTC. The encoded protein is CASSLAGGSRNEQFF.

The chain carries TRBV10-3 and TRBJ1-2; tentatively, D is TRBD1 (5 bases). V lost 6 bases and J 1 base, leaving 9 bases between the germline ends. Germline CDR1 and CDR2: ENHRY and SYGVKD. The CDR3 runs 13 residues. The CDR3 nucleotides are TGTGCCATCAGCCGGGACCGTAACTATGGCTACACCTTC. Translation: CAISRDRNYGYTF.

This chain links TRBV3-1 (or the pseudogene TRBV3-2) with TRBJ1-3, with D unresolved. The CDR3 covers 16 residues. The germline V and J ends were trimmed by 2 bases and 1 base, with 12 bases remaining between them. Germline V gives CDR1 LGHDT, CDR2 YNNKEL (reference sequence). The chain's CDR3 is CASSQTEGGSGNTIYF. The CDR3, as DNA: TGTGCCAGCAGCCAAACCGAAGGCGGGTCTGGAAACACCATATATTTT.